These T cell receptor beta chains were read from a single sample in a study of blood T cell repertoires in COVID-19. The protocol was immunoSEQ multiplex PCR, while the TCRdb copy is restricted to in-frame clones and leaves out a portion. The table lists about 60,000 clones, approximately 90% of them singletons. Sequencing used peripheral blood. Receptors were obtained from a human donor with acute or convalescent COVID-19. The donor label of this sample is uncertain. Both conserved end residues are part of each CDR3. The D gene is left open where the match is weak. For some rows the clone size is stated as once, few or many, or as a class when expanded; others skip it.

cdr3_aa: CASSFQDRAEKLFF
cdr3_nt: TGTGCCAGCAGCTTTCAAGACAGGGCTGAAAAACTGTTTTTT
v_call: TRBV7-9
d_call: TRBD1
clone_size: .
j_call: TRBJ1-4

cdr3_aa: CASSFSQGDTEAFF
cdr3_nt: TGTGCCAGCTCATTCTCACAGGGAGACACTGAAGCTTTCTTT
v_call: TRBV18
d_call: .
clone_size: .
j_call: TRBJ1-1

cdr3_aa: CASSVVASGNPDTQYF
cdr3_nt: TGTGCCAGCAGCGTAGTAGCTAGCGGGAACCCAGATACGCAGTATTTT
v_call: TRBV9
d_call: TRBD2
clone_size: .
j_call: TRBJ2-3

cdr3_aa: CASSRGEVVGYTF
cdr3_nt: TGTGCCAGCAGCCGCGGGGAGGTGGTTGGCTACACCTTC
v_call: TRBV14
d_call: .
clone_size: .
j_call: TRBJ1-2

cdr3_aa: CASSTTGTGYRNEQFF
cdr3_nt: TGTGCCAGCAGTACGACCGGGACAGGGTATCGCAATGAGCAGTTCTTC
v_call: TRBV27
d_call: TRBD1
clone_size: .
j_call: TRBJ2-1

cdr3_aa: CASSSPGKGANEKLFF
cdr3_nt: TGTGCCAGCAGTTCCCCAGGGAAGGGGGCTAATGAAAAACTGTTTTTT
v_call: TRBV6-6
d_call: .
clone_size: .
j_call: TRBJ1-4

cdr3_aa: CASSPQTGDNQPQHF
cdr3_nt: TGTGCCAGCAGCCCCCAGACAGGGGACAATCAGCCCCAGCATTTT
v_call: TRBV7-8
d_call: TRBD1
clone_size: .
j_call: TRBJ1-5

cdr3_aa: CASSVEGVRNSPLHF
cdr3_nt: TGTGCCAGCAGTGTCGAAGGGGTACGTAATTCACCCCTCCACTTT
v_call: TRBV2
d_call: .
clone_size: few
j_call: TRBJ1-6

cdr3_aa: CASSQLTGNEETQYF
cdr3_nt: TGCGCCAGCAGCCAATTGACAGGGAATGAGGAGACCCAGTACTTC
v_call: TRBV4-1
d_call: TRBD1
clone_size: .
j_call: TRBJ2-5

cdr3_aa: CASSEPTSGLNNEQFF
cdr3_nt: TGCGCCAGCAGCGAACCGACTAGCGGGCTAAACAATGAGCAGTTCTTC
v_call: TRBV5-1
d_call: TRBD2
clone_size: .
j_call: TRBJ2-1

cdr3_aa: CASGRGGPNTGELFF
cdr3_nt: TGCGCCAGCGGGCGCGGGGGGCCGAACACCGGGGAGCTGTTTTTT
v_call: TRBV5-1
d_call: TRBD2
clone_size: .
j_call: TRBJ2-2

cdr3_aa: CASSLVTGGMNTEAFF
cdr3_nt: TGCGCCAGCAGCTTGGTGACAGGGGGCATGAACACTGAAGCTTTCTTT
v_call: TRBV5-1
d_call: TRBD1
clone_size: .
j_call: TRBJ1-1

cdr3_aa: CASSYRGTGNTEAFF
cdr3_nt: TGTGCCAGCAGCTACCGCGGGACAGGGAACACTGAAGCTTTCTTT
v_call: TRBV6-5
d_call: TRBD1
clone_size: .
j_call: TRBJ1-1

cdr3_aa: CASSLQRFTGELFF
cdr3_nt: TGCGCCAGCAGCTTACAGCGGTTCACCGGGGAGCTGTTTTTT
v_call: TRBV5-1
d_call: .
clone_size: once
j_call: TRBJ2-2

cdr3_aa: CASSALAGGEDTQYF
cdr3_nt: TGTGCCAGTAGTGCGCTAGCGGGGGGGGAAGATACGCAGTATTTT
v_call: TRBV19
d_call: TRBD2
clone_size: .
j_call: TRBJ2-3

cdr3_aa: CASRKGAGDNSPLHF
cdr3_nt: TGTGCCAGCAGAAAGGGGGCAGGGGACAATTCACCCCTCCACTTT
v_call: TRBV25-1
d_call: TRBD1
clone_size: .
j_call: TRBJ1-6

cdr3_aa: CASTKAGASNEKLFF
cdr3_nt: TGTGCCAGCACCAAAGCAGGGGCCTCTAATGAAAAACTGTTTTTT
v_call: TRBV25-1
d_call: .
clone_size: .
j_call: TRBJ1-4

cdr3_aa: CASSLGLRSQETQYF
cdr3_nt: TGTGCCAGCAGCTTGGGGTTACGGAGCCAAGAGACCCAGTACTTC
v_call: TRBV5-4
d_call: .
clone_size: .
j_call: TRBJ2-5

cdr3_aa: CATRDSLKAYEQYF
cdr3_nt: TGTGCCACCAGGGACAGTTTGAAAGCCTACGAGCAGTACTTC
v_call: TRBV10-3
d_call: TRBD1
clone_size: .
j_call: TRBJ2-7

cdr3_aa: CASSYSTDKGYGYTF
cdr3_nt: TGTGCCAGCAGTTACTCGACGGACAAGGGCTATGGCTACACCTTC
v_call: TRBV6-6
d_call: .
clone_size: .
j_call: TRBJ1-2

cdr3_aa: CASSSGFSGNTIYF
cdr3_nt: TGCGCCAGCAGTTCGGGGTTCTCTGGAAACACCATATATTTT
v_call: TRBV5-1
d_call: .
clone_size: .
j_call: TRBJ1-3

cdr3_aa: CASKELVQPQHF
cdr3_nt: TGTGCCAGCAAAGAGTTAGTTCAGCCCCAGCATTTT
v_call: TRBV28
d_call: .
clone_size: .
j_call: TRBJ1-5

cdr3_aa: CASSPLGTGGQETQYF
cdr3_nt: TGTGCCAGCTCACCTCTTGGGACAGGGGGCCAAGAGACCCAGTACTTC
v_call: TRBV18
d_call: TRBD1
clone_size: .
j_call: TRBJ2-5

cdr3_aa: CASSSAGADTGELFF
cdr3_nt: TGTGCCAGCAGTTCAGCGGGAGCGGACACCGGGGAGCTGTTTTTT
v_call: TRBV27
d_call: TRBD2
clone_size: once
j_call: TRBJ2-2

cdr3_aa: CASTGLSTDTQYF
cdr3_nt: TGTGCCAGCACCGGGTTGAGCACAGATACGCAGTATTTT
v_call: TRBV28
d_call: .
clone_size: .
j_call: TRBJ2-3

cdr3_aa: CSVAALQGETQYF
cdr3_nt: TGCAGCGTTGCGGCCCTGCAGGGGGAGACCCAGTACTTC
v_call: TRBV29-1
d_call: .
clone_size: once
j_call: TRBJ2-5

cdr3_aa: CSVEVRGPLHF
cdr3_nt: TGCAGCGTTGAAGTCCGCGGACCCCTCCACTTT
v_call: TRBV29-1
d_call: .
clone_size: .
j_call: TRBJ1-6

cdr3_aa: CASSLRGWDEQFF
cdr3_nt: TGTGCCAGCAGCTTAAGGGGCTGGGATGAGCAGTTCTTC
v_call: TRBV7-2
d_call: .
clone_size: .
j_call: TRBJ2-1

cdr3_aa: CASSQDRSGSSYNEQFF
cdr3_nt: TGCGCCAGCAGCCAAGACCGGAGCGGGAGCTCCTACAATGAGCAGTTCTTC
v_call: TRBV4-1
d_call: TRBD2
clone_size: .
j_call: TRBJ2-1

cdr3_aa: CASSHRLAAFPDTQYF
cdr3_nt: TGTGCCAGCAGCCACCGACTAGCGGCGTTTCCAGATACGCAGTATTTT
v_call: TRBV9
d_call: TRBD2
clone_size: .
j_call: TRBJ2-3